These 11 T cell receptor beta chains originate from one sample sequenced in a study of OX40 agonist ivuxolimab in advanced cancers. The table came from immunoSEQ multiplex PCR; TCRdb's copy has only in-frame clones and leaves some out. The sample has about 100,000 clones, 90% to 97% seen once. The sample here was CD4+ or CD8+ T cells sorted from blood, taken in a trial of the OX40 agonist ivuxolimab. The receptors were gathered from an adult with an advanced solid tumor such as melanoma, head and neck, liver or kidney cancer.

This chain connects TRBV27 to TRBJ2-2; D gene uncertain. Germline CDR1 MNHEY, CDR2 SMNVEV (reference sequence). The V end lost 7 bases, the J end lost 3 bases, and 12 bases lay between the germline ends. The CDR3 consists of 14 residues. CDR3 DNA sequence: TGTGCCAGCACCCCCTCCCCACACACCGGGGAGCTGTTTTTT. Protein: CASTPSPHTGELFF.

The chain joins TRBV6-6 to TRBJ1-1, with D maybe TRBD1 (5 bases). The germline V gene has CDR1 MNHNY and CDR2 SVGAGI (reference sequence). Between the trimmed V and J ends, which lost 5 bases and 0 bases, there was a span of 10 bases. The CDR3 runs 14 residues. CDR3: CASSPGGMNTEAFF. The CDR3 region has the DNA TGTGCCAGCAGTCCCGGGGGAATGAACACTGAAGCTTTCTTT.

The rearrangement links TRBV5-5 to TRBJ2-5; either TRBD1 or TRBD2 may fit D (5 bases each). Germline V gene data show CDR1 as SGHKS and CDR2 as YYEKEE (reference sequence). CDR3 length equals 14 residues. V lost 1 base and J 5 bases, leaving 12 bases between the germline ends. CDR3 sequence: CASSLMGTEETQYF. CDR3 bases: TGTGCCAGCAGCTTGATGGGGACGGAGGAGACCCAGTACTTC.

V and J are TRBV11-3 and TRBJ2-5; 12 positions agree with TRBD2. The CDR3 length is 15 residues. Germline V gene lookup returns CDR1 SGHNT and CDR2 YENEEA. The ends lost 4 bases at V and 4 bases at J; junction bases unmatched: 4. The CDR3 DNA sequence: TGTGCCAGCAGCTCTAGCGGGGGGGCCGTAGAGACCCAGTACTTC. It specifies CASSSSGGAVETQYF. The full variable domain, rest sourced from reference TRBV11-3 and TRBJ2-5, is EAGVVQSPRYKIIEKKQPVAFWCNPISGHNTLYWYLQNLGQGPELLIRYENEEAVDDSQLPKDRFSAERLKGVDSTLKIQPAELGDSAVYLCASSSSGGAVETQYFGPGTRLLVL.

The chain is built from TRBV4-3 and TRBJ2-3, with TRBD2 as a possible D gene (6 bases). Germline V lookup: CDR1 LGHNA, CDR2 YSLEER. This CDR3 spans 16 amino acids. V was trimmed by 0 bases and J by 2 bases, leaving 12 bases between them. The CDR3 DNA reads TGCGCCAGCAGCCAAGACGGTAGCGGATACACAGATACGCAGTATTTT. The encoded protein is CASSQDGSGYTDTQYF.

The chain combines TRBV6-1 with TRBJ2-3; tentatively, D is TRBD1 (5 bases). The V and J ends lost 5 bases and 5 bases respectively, with 14 bases between them. CDR1 and CDR2 (germline): MNHNS, SASEGT. This CDR3 has 14 amino acids. CDR3 region: CASSQPPGRDTQYF. Written as DNA, the CDR3 is TGTGCCAGCAGTCAGCCCCCAGGGCGAGATACGCAGTATTTT.

V gene TRBV4-1 combines with J gene TRBJ2-7; D unclear. The CDR3 loop spans 16 amino acids. Between the trimmed V and J ends, which lost 0 bases and 0 bases, there was a span of 12 bases. Germline V gene sequence: CDR1 MGHRA, CDR2 YSYEKL. The CDR3 loop is CASSQDISEYSYEQYF. The CDR3 nucleotides are TGCGCCAGCAGCCAAGACATATCCGAATACTCCTACGAGCAGTACTTC.

The chain is built from TRBV7-9 and TRBJ2-1, with unresolved D. Germline CDR1 SEHNR, CDR2 FQNEAQ (reference sequence). This CDR3 contains 13 residues. The V end was cut by 1 base, the J end by 12 bases, with 13 bases between. This chain's CDR3 is CASSLGLDPSQFF. The CDR3 region has the DNA TGTGCCAGCAGCTTAGGGCTAGACCCCTCGCAGTTCTTC.

For the CDR3, the DNA is TGTGCCTCCACCCAGGGGGAAGGCACTGAAGCTTTCTTT. This gives the protein CASTQGEGTEAFF. The rearrangement joins TRBV19 to TRBJ1-1; TRBD1 matches at 7 bases. Germline CDR1 reads LNHDA; CDR2 reads SQIVND (reference sequence). The length of the CDR3 is 13 residues. The V segment lost 11 bases and the J segment 4 bases; nucleotides outside the gene matches: 10.

This clone was detected once. This chain links TRBV19 with TRBJ2-5, with a possible D match to TRBD1 (5 bases). There are 13 residues in the CDR3. V was pared by 4 bases and J by 1 base, with 7 bases between. The germline V gene encodes CDR1 LNHDA and CDR2 SQIVND (reference sequence). The chain's CDR3 is CASSTTVQETQYF. CDR3 bases: TGTGCCAGTAGTACGACAGTCCAAGAGACCCAGTACTTC. Full variable domain (outside the CDR3, taken from reference TRBV19 and TRBJ2-5): DGGITQSPKYLFRKEGQNVTLSCEQNLNHDAMYWYRQDPGQGLRLIYYSQIVNDFQKGDIAEGYSVSREKKESFPLTVTSAQKNPTAFYLCASSTTVQETQYFGPGTRLLVL.

The genes are TRBV28 and TRBJ2-1; D unresolved. The CDR3 contains 14 residues. Per the germline V gene, CDR1 is MDHEN and CDR2 is SYDVKM. Trimming cost V 3 bases and J 6 bases, with 12 bases left between them. The CDR3 loop reads CASSLFGLINEQFF. The CDR3 coding sequence is TGTGCCAGCAGTTTGTTCGGTTTGATCAATGAGCAGTTCTTC.